The 16 T cell receptor beta chains in this list originate from one sample, sequenced in a study of blood T cells in healthy people across ages. Together with a sample-barcoded 5' primer, a J-beta primer mix was included in a second PCR lasting about 6 to 11 cycles. One entry per CDR3 protein, called by TCRdb with MiXCR from the 5' RACE reads. This sample carries about 640,000 distinct CDR3 sequences, about 53% of them seen once, and the ten largest clones take approximately 40%. The sequenced material came from blood. The origin of the receptors is a man in his sixties in good health.

This sequence joins TRBV12-5 and TRBJ2-3; 8 bases match TRBD2. Germline values: CDR1 LGHNT, CDR2 FRNRAP. The V segment lost 6 bases and the J segment 2 bases; nucleotides outside the gene matches: 10. The CDR3 spans 16 residues. As DNA, the CDR3 is TGTGCTAGTGGGGACCCCGGGGGGGAATACACAGATACGCAGTATTTT. Translated: CASGDPGGEYTDTQYF.

This clonotype was counted only a few times. This chain links TRBV5-1 with TRBJ2-7; 10 positions agree with TRBD2. CDR1 and CDR2 from the germline V gene are SGHRS and YFSETQ. Trimming took 4 bases from V and 4 from J; bases not matched to a gene: 11. CDR3 length: 16 residues. The chain's CDR3 is CASSPLAGGDVYEQYF. CDR3 sequence (DNA): TGCGCCAGCAGCCCGTTAGCGGGGGGCGATGTGTACGAGCAGTACTTC.

The rearrangement joins TRBV13 to TRBJ1-6, with D possibly being TRBD1 (6 bases). Germline loops: CDR1 PRHDT, CDR2 FYEKMQ (reference sequence). V was cut by 1 base and J by 10 bases, with 23 bases left in between. CDR3 length equals 18 residues. The CDR3 region has the DNA TGTGCCAGCAGCTTAGATGGGGGGCGATCCCGGTCGAGATCACCCCTCCACTTT. This translates into CASSLDGGRSRSRSPLHF.

The rearrangement links TRBV12-3 or TRBV12-4 to TRBJ1-6; D ambiguous. V lost 6 bases to trimming and J lost 10 bases, with 13 bases between them. The CDR3 has 13 residues. The CDR3 DNA reads TGTGCCAGCAGCCGGATTGAACGGTCACCCCTCCACTTT. Protein product: CASSRIERSPLHF.

This clonotype appeared many times. The chain employs TRBV12-3 or TRBV12-4 and TRBJ2-7; TRBD2 might be the D (6 bases). V was shortened by 6 bases and J by 3 bases, with 9 bases between the two germline ends. The CDR3 sequence is 12 residues long. The CDR3 bases are TGTGCCAGCAGCCGGGGGTACTACGAGCAGTACTTC. Its protein product is CASSRGYYEQYF.

This sequence joins TRBV7-2 and TRBJ1-6; D is unresolved. Germline V gene lookup returns CDR1 SGHTA and CDR2 FQGNSA. Trimming removed 4 bases from V and 8 bases from J, with 12 bases in between. This CDR3 is built from 14 residues. The CDR3 region has the DNA TGTGCCAGCAGCTCCGGGTCCTCCCATTCACCCCTCCACTTT. The encoded protein is CASSSGSSHSPLHF. Full variable domain (rest looked up from reference TRBV7-2 and TRBJ1-6): GAGVSQSPSNKVTEKGKDVELRCDPISGHTALYWYRQSLGQGLEFLIYFQGNSAPDKSGLPSDRFSAERTGGSVSTLTIQRTQQEDSAVYLCASSSGSSHSPLHFGNGTRLTVT.

The chain employs TRBV29-1 and TRBJ2-2; TRBD1 or TRBD2 may be the D gene (5 bases each). In germline, CDR1 is SQVTM, CDR2 ANQGSEA. The CDR3 has 13 residues. The CDR3 sequence is CSAGSGSTGELFF. The CDR3 coding sequence is TGCAGTGCAGGCTCAGGGAGCACCGGGGAGCTGTTTTTT.

In its sample, this clonotype was seen a few times. The chain carries TRBV12-3 or TRBV12-4 and TRBJ2-5; D is perhaps TRBD1 (6 bases). The CDR3 extends over 14 amino acids. Trimming removed 3 bases at V and 1 base at J, with 9 bases between. CDR3 residues: CASSFEGVQETQYF. For the CDR3, the DNA is TGTGCCAGCAGTTTTGAGGGGGTCCAAGAGACCCAGTACTTC.

The CDR3 is CSAVVPPYEQYF. The CDR3 region has the DNA TGCAGCGCTGTGGTACCACCCTACGAGCAGTACTTC. The chain combines TRBV29-1 with TRBJ2-7; D uncertain. The CDR3 loop spans 12 amino acids. The germline V gene encodes CDR1 SQVTM and CDR2 ANQGSEA. The V end lost 7 bases, the J end lost 2 bases, and 12 bases lay between the germline ends.

The chain couples TRBV12-3 or TRBV12-4 to TRBJ2-3; tentative D call: TRBD2 (7 bases). V lost 5 bases to trimming and J lost 0 bases, with 18 bases between them. The CDR3 totals 17 residues. The CDR3 DNA follows: TGTGCCAGCAGTGGAGGACGGGGGGCAGGGAGCACAGATACGCAGTATTTT. This sequence encodes CASSGGRGAGSTDTQYF.

This clonotype was picked up one time. The chain has TRBV12-3 or TRBV12-4 and TRBJ2-1; D is unresolved. The CDR3 extends over 12 amino acids. The germline V and J ends were trimmed by 6 bases and 7 bases, with 10 bases remaining between them. CDR3 in DNA: TGTGCCAGCAGAATCCATCGGAATGAGCAGTTCTTC. It is translated as CASRIHRNEQFF.

The chain carries TRBV6-2 or TRBV6-3 and TRBJ1-5; 10 positions match TRBD1. Germline assignment: CDR1 MNHEY and CDR2 SVGEGT. This CDR3 is 14 amino acids long. The ends lost 6 bases at V and 6 bases at J; junction bases unmatched: 5. DNA for the CDR3: TGTGCCAGCAGACACGGACAGGGGGGTCAGCCCCAGCATTTT. Translation: CASRHGQGGQPQHF.

V usage is TRBV6-5 and J usage is TRBJ2-4; D remains unclear. The end of the DNA is better explained by TRBJ2-7, so the J call may be wrong. CDR3 length: 13 amino acids. CDR1 MNHEY and CDR2 SVGAGI come from the germline V gene. The CDR3 DNA reads TGTGCCAGCAGTTCCCCGTCCCTTTACGAGCAGTACTTC. This codes for CASSSPSLYEQYF.

This rearrangement joins TRBV10-3 to TRBJ2-4; D assignment may be TRBD1 or TRBD2 (5 bases each). Trimming pared 8 bases from V and 13 bases from J, leaving 21 bases between. Germline V gives CDR1 ENHRY, CDR2 SYGVKD. This CDR3 region has 13 residues. The chain's CDR3 is CAIAGTEFSEQYF. The CDR3 DNA reads TGTGCCATCGCCGGGACGGAATTTTCGGAGCAGTACTTC.

CDR3 nucleotides: TGTGCCAGCAGCCAAGGTTATGAGCAGTTCTTC. It translates to CASSQGYEQFF. The chain recombines TRBV14 with TRBJ2-1; D remains ambiguous. This CDR3 region has 11 residues. The germline gives CDR1 SGHDN, CDR2 FVKESK. The V end lost 1 base, the J end lost 8 bases, and 3 bases lay between the germline ends.

V usage is TRBV3-1 and J usage is TRBJ2-5; perhaps TRBD1 as D (6 bases). CDR1 and CDR2 from the germline V gene are LGHDT and YNNKEL (reference sequence). Trimming left V 1 base short and J 5 bases short, with 20 bases between. This CDR3 has 17 residues. CDR3 loop: CASSQAPGTTLGETQYF. CDR3 in DNA: TGTGCCAGCAGCCAAGCTCCCGGGACAACCCTGGGGGAGACCCAGTACTTC.